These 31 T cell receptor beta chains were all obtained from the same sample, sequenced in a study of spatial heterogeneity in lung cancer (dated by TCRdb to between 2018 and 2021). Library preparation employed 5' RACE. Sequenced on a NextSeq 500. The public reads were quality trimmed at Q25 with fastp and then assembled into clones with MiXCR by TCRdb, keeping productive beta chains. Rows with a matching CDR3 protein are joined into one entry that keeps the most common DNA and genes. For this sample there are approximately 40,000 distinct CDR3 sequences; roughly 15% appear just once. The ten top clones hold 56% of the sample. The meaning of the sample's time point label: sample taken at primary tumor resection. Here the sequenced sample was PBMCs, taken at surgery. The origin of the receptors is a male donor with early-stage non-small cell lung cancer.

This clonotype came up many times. The CDR3 spells CASSLGTVYEQYF. The DNA of the CDR3 is TGTGCCAGCAGCTTAGGTACAGTATACGAGCAGTACTTC. The chain carries TRBV7-9 and TRBJ2-7; D is undetermined. Deletions cut 1 base from V and 4 bases from J, with 8 bases between. Germline V gene data show CDR1 as SEHNR and CDR2 as FQNEAQ (reference sequence). The CDR3 has 13 amino acids.

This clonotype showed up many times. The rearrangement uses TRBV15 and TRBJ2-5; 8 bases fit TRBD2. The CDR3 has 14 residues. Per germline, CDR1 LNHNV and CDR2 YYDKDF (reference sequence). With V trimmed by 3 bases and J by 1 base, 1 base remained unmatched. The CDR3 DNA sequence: TGTGCCACCAGCAGGACTAGCGTCCAAGAGACCCAGTACTTC. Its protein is CATSRTSVQETQYF.

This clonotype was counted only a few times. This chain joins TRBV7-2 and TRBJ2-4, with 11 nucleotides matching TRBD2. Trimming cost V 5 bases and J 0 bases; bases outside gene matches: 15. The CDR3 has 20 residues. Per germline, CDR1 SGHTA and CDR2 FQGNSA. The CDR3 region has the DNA TGTGCCAGCAGCGTAGGGCTTGCCAGGGGACTAGCGGTAGCCAAAAACATTCAGTACTTC. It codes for CASSVGLARGLAVAKNIQYF. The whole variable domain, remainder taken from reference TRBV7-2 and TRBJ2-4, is GAGVSQSPSNKVTEKGKDVELRCDPISGHTALYWYRQSLGQGLEFLIYFQGNSAPDKSGLPSDRFSAERTGGSVSTLTIQRTQQEDSAVYLCASSVGLARGLAVAKNIQYFGAGTRLSVL.

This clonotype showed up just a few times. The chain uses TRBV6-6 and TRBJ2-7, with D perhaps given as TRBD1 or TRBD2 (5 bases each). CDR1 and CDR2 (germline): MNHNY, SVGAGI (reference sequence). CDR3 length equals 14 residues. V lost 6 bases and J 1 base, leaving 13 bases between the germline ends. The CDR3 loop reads CASRAPGTSYEQYF. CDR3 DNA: TGTGCCAGCAGGGCACCCGGGACGTCCTACGAGCAGTACTTC.

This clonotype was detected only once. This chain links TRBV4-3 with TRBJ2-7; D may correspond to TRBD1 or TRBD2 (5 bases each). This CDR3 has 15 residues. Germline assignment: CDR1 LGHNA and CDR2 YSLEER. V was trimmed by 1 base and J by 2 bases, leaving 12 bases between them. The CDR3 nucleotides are TGCGCCAGCAGCCAAGTGGGGGTCCCAACCTACGAGCAGTACTTC. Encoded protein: CASSQVGVPTYEQYF.

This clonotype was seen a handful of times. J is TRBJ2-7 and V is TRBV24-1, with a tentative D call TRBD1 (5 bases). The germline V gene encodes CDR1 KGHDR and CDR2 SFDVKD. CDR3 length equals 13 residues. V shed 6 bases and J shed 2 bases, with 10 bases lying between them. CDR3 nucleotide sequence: TGTGCCACCAGTCCTCAGGGTACCTACGAGCAGTACTTC. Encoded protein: CATSPQGTYEQYF.

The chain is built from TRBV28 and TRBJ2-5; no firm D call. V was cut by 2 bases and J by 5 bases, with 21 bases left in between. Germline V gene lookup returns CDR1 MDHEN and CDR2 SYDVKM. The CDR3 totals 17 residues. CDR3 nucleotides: TGTGCCAGCAGTTTAATAGGGTTGATCAGTACCCGGGAGACCCAGTACTTC. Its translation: CASSLIGLISTRETQYF.

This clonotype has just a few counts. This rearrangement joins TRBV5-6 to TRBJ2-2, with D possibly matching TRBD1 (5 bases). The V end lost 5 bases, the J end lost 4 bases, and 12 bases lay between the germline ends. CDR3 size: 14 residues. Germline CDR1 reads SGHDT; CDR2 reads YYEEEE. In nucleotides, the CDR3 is TGTGCCAGCAGGCGTGACAGTATCACCGGGGAGCTGTTTTTT. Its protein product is CASRRDSITGELFF.

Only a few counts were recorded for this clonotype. CDR3 sequence (DNA): TGTGCCAGCACTCCCGGTGGGGGCAACTATGGCTACACCTTC. Residues: CASTPGGGNYGYTF. This rearrangement joins TRBV6-5 to TRBJ1-2, with a possible D match to TRBD1 (6 bases). Germline V gene sequence: CDR1 MNHEY, CDR2 SVGAGI. The CDR3 is 14 residues long. The V gene lost 7 bases and the J gene lost 2 bases, with 14 bases spanning the gap.

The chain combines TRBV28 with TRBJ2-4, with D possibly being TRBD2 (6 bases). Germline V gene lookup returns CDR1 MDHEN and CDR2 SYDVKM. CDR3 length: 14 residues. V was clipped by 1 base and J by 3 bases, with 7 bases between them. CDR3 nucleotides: TGTGCCAGCAGTTTATTGGGGGGCAAAAACATTCAGTACTTC. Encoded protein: CASSLLGGKNIQYF.

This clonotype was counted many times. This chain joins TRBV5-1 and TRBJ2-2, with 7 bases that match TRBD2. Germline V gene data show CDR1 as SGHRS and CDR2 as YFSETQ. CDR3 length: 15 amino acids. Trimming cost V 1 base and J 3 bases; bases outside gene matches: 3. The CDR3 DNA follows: TGCGCCAGCAGCTTGCTGGGAGGGGACACCGGGGAGCTGTTTTTT. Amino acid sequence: CASSLLGGDTGELFF.

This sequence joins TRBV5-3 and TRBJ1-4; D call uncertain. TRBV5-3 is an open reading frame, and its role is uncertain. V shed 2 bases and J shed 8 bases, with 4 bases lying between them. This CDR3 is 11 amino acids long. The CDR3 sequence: CARSFREKLFF. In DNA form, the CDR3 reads TGTGCCAGAAGCTTTAGAGAAAAACTGTTTTTT.

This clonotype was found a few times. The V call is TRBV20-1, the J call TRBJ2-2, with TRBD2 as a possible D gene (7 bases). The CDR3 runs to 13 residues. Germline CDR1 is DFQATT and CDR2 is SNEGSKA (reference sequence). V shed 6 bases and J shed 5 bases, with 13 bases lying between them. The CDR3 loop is CSAGGQETGELFF. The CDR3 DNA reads TGCAGTGCCGGGGGGCAGGAGACCGGGGAGCTGTTTTTT.

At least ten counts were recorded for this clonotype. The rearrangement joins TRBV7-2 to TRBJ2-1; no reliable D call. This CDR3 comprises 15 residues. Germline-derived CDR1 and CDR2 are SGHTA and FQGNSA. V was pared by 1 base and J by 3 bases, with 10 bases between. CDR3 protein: CASSLELSSYNEQFF. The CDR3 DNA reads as TGTGCCAGCAGCTTAGAGCTTAGCAGCTACAATGAGCAGTTCTTC.

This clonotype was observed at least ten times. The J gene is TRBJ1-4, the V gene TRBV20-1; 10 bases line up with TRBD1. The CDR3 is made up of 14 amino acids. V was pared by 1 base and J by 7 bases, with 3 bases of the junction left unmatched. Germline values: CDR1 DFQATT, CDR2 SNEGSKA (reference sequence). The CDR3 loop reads CSARGGTGAEKLFF. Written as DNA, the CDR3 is TGCAGTGCTAGAGGAGGGACAGGGGCTGAAAAACTGTTTTTT.

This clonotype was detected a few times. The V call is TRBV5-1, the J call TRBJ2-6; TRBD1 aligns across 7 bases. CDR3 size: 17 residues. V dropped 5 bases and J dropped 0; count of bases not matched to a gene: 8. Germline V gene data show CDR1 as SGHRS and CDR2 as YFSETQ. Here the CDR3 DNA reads TGCGCCAGCAGGAGGGACAGTTCCATCTCTGGGGCCAACGTCCTGACTTTC. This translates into CASRRDSSISGANVLTF. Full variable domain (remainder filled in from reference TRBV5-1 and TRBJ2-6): KAGVTQTPRYLIKTRGQQVTLSCSPISGHRSVSWYQQTPGQGLQFLFEYFSETQRNKGNFPGRFSGRQFSNSRSEMNVSTLELGDSALYLCASRRDSSISGANVLTFGAGSRLTVL.

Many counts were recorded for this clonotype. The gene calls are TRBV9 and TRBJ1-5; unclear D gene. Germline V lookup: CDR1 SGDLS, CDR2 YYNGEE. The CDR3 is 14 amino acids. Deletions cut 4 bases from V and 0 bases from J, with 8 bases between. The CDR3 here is CASSPFGSNQPQHF. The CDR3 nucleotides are TGTGCCAGCAGCCCCTTTGGTAGCAATCAGCCCCAGCATTTT.

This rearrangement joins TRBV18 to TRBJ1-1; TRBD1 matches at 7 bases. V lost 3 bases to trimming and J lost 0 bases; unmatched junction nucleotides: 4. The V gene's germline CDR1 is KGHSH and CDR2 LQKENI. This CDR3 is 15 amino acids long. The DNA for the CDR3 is TGTGCCAGCTCACCCCAACAGGGGATGAACACTGAAGCTTTCTTT. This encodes CASSPQQGMNTEAFF.

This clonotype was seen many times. CDR3 amino acids: CASSLETGHYGYTF. The CDR3 DNA is TGTGCCAGCAGCTTAGAGACTGGCCATTATGGCTACACCTTC. V is TRBV7-2 and J is TRBJ1-2; D gene uncertain. Trimming pared 1 base from V and 5 bases from J, leaving 11 bases between. Germline V gene sequence: CDR1 SGHTA, CDR2 FQGNSA. The CDR3 has 14 residues.

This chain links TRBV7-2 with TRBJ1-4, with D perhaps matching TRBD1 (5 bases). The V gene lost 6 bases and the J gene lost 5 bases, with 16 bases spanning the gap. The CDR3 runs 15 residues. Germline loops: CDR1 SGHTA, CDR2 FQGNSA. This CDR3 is CASSSIQAVNEKLFF. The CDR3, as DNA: TGTGCCAGCAGTTCCATACAGGCCGTGAATGAAAAACTGTTTTTT.

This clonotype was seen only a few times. The CDR3 DNA reads as TGTGCCAGCAGCTTAGATGGGGGCCACGAGCAGTACTTC. It encodes CASSLDGGHEQYF. The chain couples TRBV7-9 to TRBJ2-7, with D possibly matching TRBD1 (6 bases). Germline V gene data show CDR1 as SEHNR and CDR2 as FQNEAQ (reference sequence). There are 13 residues in the CDR3. Trimming pared 1 base from V and 5 bases from J, leaving 9 bases between. Full variable domain (missing parts from reference TRBV7-9 and TRBJ2-7): DTGVSQNPRHKITKRGQNVTFRCDPISEHNRLYWYRQTLGQGPEFLTYFQNEAQLEKSRLLSDRFSAERPKGSFSTLEIQRTEQGDSAMYLCASSLDGGHEQYFGPGTRLTVT.

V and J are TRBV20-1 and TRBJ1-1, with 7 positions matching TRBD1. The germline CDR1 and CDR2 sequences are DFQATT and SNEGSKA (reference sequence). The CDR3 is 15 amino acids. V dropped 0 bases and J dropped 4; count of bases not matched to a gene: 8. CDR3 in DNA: TGCAGTGCTAGAGATTACCAAACAGGGGCCACTGAAGCTTTCTTT. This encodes CSARDYQTGATEAFF.

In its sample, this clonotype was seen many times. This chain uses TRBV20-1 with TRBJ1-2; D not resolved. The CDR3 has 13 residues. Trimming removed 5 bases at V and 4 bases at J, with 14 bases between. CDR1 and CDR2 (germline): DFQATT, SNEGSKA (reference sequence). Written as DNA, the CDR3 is TGCAGTGCTCCCCTTGACTCTGGCTATGGCTACACCTTC. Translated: CSAPLDSGYGYTF.

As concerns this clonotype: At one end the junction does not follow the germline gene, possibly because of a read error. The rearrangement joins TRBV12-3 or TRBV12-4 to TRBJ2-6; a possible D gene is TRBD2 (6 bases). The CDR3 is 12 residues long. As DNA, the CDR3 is TGTGCCAGCAGTTTAGATGCGGGATCCAGTTCCTTC. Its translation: CASSLDAGSSSF.

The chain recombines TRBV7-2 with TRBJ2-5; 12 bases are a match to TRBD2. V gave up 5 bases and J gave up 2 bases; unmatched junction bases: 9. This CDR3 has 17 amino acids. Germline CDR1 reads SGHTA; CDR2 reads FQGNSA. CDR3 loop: CASSPAPSGRAQETQYF. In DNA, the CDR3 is TGTGCCAGCAGCCCCGCCCCTAGCGGGAGGGCTCAAGAGACCCAGTACTTC.

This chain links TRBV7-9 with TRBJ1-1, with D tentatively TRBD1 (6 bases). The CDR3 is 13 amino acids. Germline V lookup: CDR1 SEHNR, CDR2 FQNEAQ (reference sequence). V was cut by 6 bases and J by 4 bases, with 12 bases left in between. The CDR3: CASSEQGSTEAFF. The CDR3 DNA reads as TGTGCCAGCAGTGAACAGGGTTCCACTGAAGCTTTCTTT. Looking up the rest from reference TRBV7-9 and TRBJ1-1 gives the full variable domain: DTGVSQNPRHKITKRGQNVTFRCDPISEHNRLYWYRQTLGQGPEFLTYFQNEAQLEKSRLLSDRFSAERPKGSFSTLEIQRTEQGDSAMYLCASSEQGSTEAFFGQGTRLTVV.

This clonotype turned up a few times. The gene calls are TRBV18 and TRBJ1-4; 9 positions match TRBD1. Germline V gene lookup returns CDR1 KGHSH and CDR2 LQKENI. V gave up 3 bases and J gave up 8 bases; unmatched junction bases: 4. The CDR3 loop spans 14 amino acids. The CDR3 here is CASSPRDRAEKLFF. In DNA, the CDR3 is TGTGCCAGCTCACCCCGGGACAGGGCAGAAAAACTGTTTTTT.

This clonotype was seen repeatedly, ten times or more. The CDR3 reads CASSLPLGEAFF. DNA for the CDR3: TGTGCCAGCAGCCTCCCATTGGGGGAGGCTTTCTTT. This chain links TRBV7-9 with TRBJ1-1; TRBD1 is a possible D gene (5 bases). CDR3 size: 12 residues. V lost 5 bases and J lost 11, with 15 bases in between. Germline V gene data show CDR1 as SEHNR and CDR2 as FQNEAQ (reference sequence).

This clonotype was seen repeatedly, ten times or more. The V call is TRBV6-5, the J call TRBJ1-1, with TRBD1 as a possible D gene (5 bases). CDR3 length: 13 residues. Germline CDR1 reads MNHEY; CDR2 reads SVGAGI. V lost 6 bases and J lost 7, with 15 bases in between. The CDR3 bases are TGTGCCAGCAGGTCCCAGGGATTTGGTGAAGCTTTCTTT. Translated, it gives CASRSQGFGEAFF.

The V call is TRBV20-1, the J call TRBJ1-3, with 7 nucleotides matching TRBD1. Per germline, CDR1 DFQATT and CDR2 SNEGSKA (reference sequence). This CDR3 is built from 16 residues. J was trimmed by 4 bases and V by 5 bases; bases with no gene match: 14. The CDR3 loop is CSAPSPTGAPGNTIYF. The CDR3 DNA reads TGCAGTGCTCCTAGCCCAACAGGGGCGCCCGGAAACACCATATATTTT.

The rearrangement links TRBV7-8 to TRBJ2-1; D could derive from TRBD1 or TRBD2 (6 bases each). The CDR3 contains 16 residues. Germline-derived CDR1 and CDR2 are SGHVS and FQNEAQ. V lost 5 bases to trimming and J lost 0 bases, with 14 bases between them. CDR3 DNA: TGTGCCAGCAGCCCCCAAGGGGGACTCTCCTACAATGAGCAGTTCTTC. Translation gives CASSPQGGLSYNEQFF.